One sample yielded the 18 T cell receptor beta chains listed below, sequenced in a study of blood T cell repertoires in COVID-19. The table came from immunoSEQ multiplex PCR; TCRdb's copy has only in-frame clones and leaves some out. The data contain hundreds of thousands of clones, nearly 90% of them seen just once; the ten biggest clones take up around 4.5%. The sequencing sample was made of PBMCs or T cells enriched from blood (not recorded which). Receptor source: a woman between 18 and 29 years old with acute COVID-19.

There are a few counts of this clone. The chain couples TRBV5-6 to TRBJ1-2; TRBD1 might be the D (5 bases). V lost 2 bases and J 6 bases, leaving 8 bases between the germline ends. The CDR3 is 12 residues long. Germline V gene sequence: CDR1 SGHDT, CDR2 YYEEEE. For the CDR3, the DNA is TGTGCCAGCAGCTTCGGGGGGAATGGCTACACCTTC. Protein: CASSFGGNGYTF.

The V call is TRBV18, the J call TRBJ1-5, with 12 bases matching TRBD1. This CDR3 contains 18 residues. V lost 3 bases, J lost 3 bases, and 9 bases stayed unmatched. Germline V lookup: CDR1 KGHSH, CDR2 LQKENI. In DNA form, the CDR3 reads TGTGCCAGCTCACCTCTCCGGGACAGGGGGCTAGCCAATCAGCCCCAGCATTTT. Its translation: CASSPLRDRGLANQPQHF. The entire variable domain, with the rest obtained from reference TRBV18 and TRBJ1-5, is as follows: NAGVMQNPRHLVRRRGQEARLRCSPMKGHSHVYWYRQLPEEGLKFMVYLQKENIIDESGMPKERFSAEFPKEGPSILRIQQVVRGDSAAYFCASSPLRDRGLANQPQHFGDGTRLSIL.

This clone showed up just a few times. The V call is TRBV28, the J call TRBJ1-5; the match to TRBD1 covers 7 bases. CDR1 and CDR2 from the germline V gene are MDHEN and SYDVKM. V lost 6 bases to trimming and J lost 7 bases; unmatched junction nucleotides: 12. The CDR3 totals 15 residues. CDR3 nucleotides: TGTGCCAGCAGCCGCGCGACAGGGAGCGGGCAGCCCCAGCATTTT. As protein: CASSRATGSGQPQHF.

The V gene is TRBV28, the J gene TRBJ1-1; 7 bases line up with TRBD1. This CDR3 contains 15 residues. J was trimmed by 2 bases and V by 5 bases; bases with no gene match: 8. Germline CDR1 is MDHEN and CDR2 is SYDVKM. CDR3 in amino acids: CASSPSGGGNTEAFF. For the CDR3, the DNA is TGTGCCAGCAGTCCCTCAGGGGGAGGAAACACTGAAGCTTTCTTT.

The V and J genes are TRBV18 and TRBJ1-3; TRBD1 matches 9 bases. The V and J ends lost 6 bases and 4 bases, in that order; junction bases with no gene match: 4. The CDR3 totals 14 residues. Germline V gene data show CDR1 as KGHSH and CDR2 as LQKENI. CDR3 residues: CASSGQGSGNTIYF. For the CDR3, the DNA is TGTGCCAGCTCGGGACAGGGATCCGGAAACACCATATATTTT. The full variable domain, rest sourced from reference TRBV18 and TRBJ1-3, is NAGVMQNPRHLVRRRGQEARLRCSPMKGHSHVYWYRQLPEEGLKFMVYLQKENIIDESGMPKERFSAEFPKEGPSILRIQQVVRGDSAAYFCASSGQGSGNTIYFGEGSWLTVV.

The rearrangement uses TRBV9 and TRBJ1-2, with D uncertain. CDR3 length: 13 residues. From germline, CDR1 is SGDLS and CDR2 YYNGEE. Trimming left V 6 bases short and J 8 bases short, with 17 bases between. DNA of the CDR3: TGTGCCAGCACACGTACGCCGTCGAGGGGCTACACCTTC. Translated, it gives CASTRTPSRGYTF.

The V and J genes are TRBV24-1 and TRBJ1-5; D remains ambiguous. The CDR3 contains 13 residues. CDR1 KGHDR and CDR2 SFDVKD come from the germline V gene. The V and J ends lost 5 bases and 2 bases respectively, with 6 bases between them. CDR3 residues: CATSGRGNQPQHF. The DNA for the CDR3 is TGTGCCACCAGTGGGAGGGGCAATCAGCCCCAGCATTTT.

This chain connects TRBV18 to TRBJ2-1, with 7 bases fitting TRBD1. V was pared by 6 bases and J by 2 bases, with 7 bases of the junction left unmatched. CDR3 length: 15 residues. Germline CDR1 reads KGHSH; CDR2 reads LQKENI. The CDR3, as DNA: TGTGCCAGCTCTGAGGGCCAGGGGGCCTACAATGAGCAGTTCTTC. This sequence encodes CASSEGQGAYNEQFF.

The rearrangement links TRBV11-2 to TRBJ2-3; D may be TRBD2 (6 bases). V was cut by 1 base and J by 0 bases, with 11 bases left in between. The CDR3 is 16 amino acids. The germline CDR1 and CDR2 sequences are SGHAT and FQNNGV. The CDR3 loop reads CASSLGWDSSTDTQYF. CDR3 in DNA: TGTGCCAGCAGCTTAGGGTGGGACTCTAGCACAGATACGCAGTATTTT.

This clone showed up just a few times. The chain uses TRBV7-2 and TRBJ2-5; TRBD1 matches at 9 bases. CDR1 and CDR2 from the germline V gene are SGHTA and FQGNSA. V dropped 5 bases and J dropped 9; count of bases not matched to a gene: 13. This CDR3 is 15 amino acids long. The CDR3 protein is CASSQRTGAGGAQYF. CDR3 in DNA: TGTGCCAGCAGCCAGCGGACAGGGGCCGGAGGGGCCCAGTACTTC. The full variable domain, completed using reference TRBV7-2 and TRBJ2-5, is GAGVSQSPSNKVTEKGKDVELRCDPISGHTALYWYRQSLGQGLEFLIYFQGNSAPDKSGLPSDRFSAERTGGSVSTLTIQRTQQEDSAVYLCASSQRTGAGGAQYFGPGTRLLVL.

This clone turned up a few times. This sequence joins TRBV5-1 and TRBJ2-7; 8 bases fit TRBD2. V was pared by 3 bases and J by 3 bases, with 8 bases of the junction left unmatched. Germline CDR1 SGHRS, CDR2 YFSETQ. The CDR3 has 15 residues. The CDR3 sequence: CASSSSTSEGYEQYF. The CDR3 DNA sequence: TGCGCCAGCAGCTCATCGACTAGCGAGGGCTACGAGCAGTACTTC. The full variable domain, completed using reference TRBV5-1 and TRBJ2-7, is KAGVTQTPRYLIKTRGQQVTLSCSPISGHRSVSWYQQTPGQGLQFLFEYFSETQRNKGNFPGRFSGRQFSNSRSEMNVSTLELGDSALYLCASSSSTSEGYEQYFGPGTRLTVT.

The CDR3: CASSFIGTASGQETQYF. CDR3 nucleotide sequence: TGTGCCAGCAGCTTTATCGGTACGGCTAGCGGACAAGAGACCCAGTACTTC. V usage is TRBV7-2 and J usage is TRBJ2-5; 7 nucleotides line up with TRBD2. The CDR3 runs 17 residues. Trimming cost V 3 bases and J 2 bases; bases outside gene matches: 12. CDR1 and CDR2 (germline): SGHTA, FQGNSA. The full variable domain, its missing parts supplied by reference TRBV7-2 and TRBJ2-5, is GAGVSQSPSNKVTEKGKDVELRCDPISGHTALYWYRQSLGQGLEFLIYFQGNSAPDKSGLPSDRFSAERTGGSVSTLTIQRTQQEDSAVYLCASSFIGTASGQETQYFGPGTRLLVL.

This sequence joins TRBV11-3 and TRBJ2-5; 14 positions match TRBD2. Germline V gene sequence: CDR1 SGHNT, CDR2 YENEEA. This CDR3 has 18 amino acids. V trimming: 5 bases; J trimming: 3 bases; junction bases outside the gene matches: 11. The CDR3 sequence is CASSPGTSGRGGEETQYF. As DNA, the CDR3 is TGTGCCAGCAGCCCCGGGACTAGCGGGAGAGGGGGGGAAGAGACCCAGTACTTC. Drawing the rest from reference TRBV11-3 and TRBJ2-5, the complete variable domain is EAGVVQSPRYKIIEKKQPVAFWCNPISGHNTLYWYLQNLGQGPELLIRYENEEAVDDSQLPKDRFSAERLKGVDSTLKIQPAELGDSAVYLCASSPGTSGRGGEETQYFGPGTRLLVL.

The J gene is TRBJ1-6, the V gene TRBV27; 10 nucleotides match TRBD1. From germline, CDR1 is MNHEY and CDR2 SMNVEV (reference sequence). The CDR3 covers 15 residues. V trimming: 7 bases; J trimming: 10 bases; junction bases outside the gene matches: 10. This CDR3 is CASNRQGAENSPLHF. For the CDR3, the DNA is TGTGCCAGCAACCGACAGGGGGCGGAGAACTCACCCCTCCACTTT.

This chain links TRBV7-3 with TRBJ2-2; D unresolved. V lost 2 bases and J 2 bases, leaving 3 bases between the germline ends. This CDR3 has 13 residues. Germline assignment: CDR1 SGHTA and CDR2 FQGTGA. The CDR3 region has the DNA TGTGCCAGCAGCTTAGGCAACACCGGGGAGCTGTTTTTT. Amino acids: CASSLGNTGELFF.

The rearrangement uses TRBV7-9 and TRBJ1-1; 8 bases fit TRBD1. CDR3 length equals 16 residues. The junction had 10 bases not matched to a gene; V was cut back by 2 bases and J by 5 bases. In germline, CDR1 is SEHNR, CDR2 FQNEAQ (reference sequence). The CDR3 spells CASSLLWAGGTTEAFF. CDR3 coding DNA: TGTGCCAGCAGCTTACTCTGGGCAGGGGGCACTACTGAAGCTTTCTTT.

This clone came up once. The gene calls are TRBV10-3 and TRBJ2-7; 7 bases map to TRBD1. Trimming took 10 bases from V and 4 from J; bases not matched to a gene: 7. This CDR3 is 12 amino acids long. The germline CDR1 and CDR2 sequences are ENHRY and SYGVKD. The CDR3 sequence is CASTPTGYEQYF. The CDR3 DNA is TGTGCCAGCACCCCGACAGGGTACGAGCAGTACTTC.

The V call is TRBV12-3 or TRBV12-4, the J call TRBJ1-4; D is unresolved. Trimming shortened V by 3 bases and J by 6 bases, and 8 bases separated the two germline ends. There are 13 residues in the CDR3. The CDR3 sequence is CASSFGGYEKLFF. The CDR3 DNA reads TGTGCCAGCAGTTTTGGCGGCTATGAAAAACTGTTTTTT.